This T cell receptor (beta chain) was identified in a study of T cells in Graves' hyperthyroidism and ophthalmopathy. Study observations and caveats: Most thyroid clonotypes expanded above 0.001 were also detected in blood.

Template material for amplifying TCR beta CDR3 regions consisted of RNA transcripts. The HTBI primer set served for first-round RT-PCR of the TCR CDR3. One entry per CDR3 protein results from TCRdb running MiXCR on the multiplex PCR reads. The sample carries a few hundred thousand distinct CDR3 sequences, around 42% recorded once. This clonotype was seen more than once but under ten times. As yet, its antigen is unknown. J lost 5 bases, V lost 5 bases, and 2 bases had no gene match. In germline, CDR1 is GTSNPN, CDR2 SVGIG (reference sequence). The length of the CDR3 is 13 residues. Graves' hyperthyroidism qualified as stable when ophthalmopathy did not progress within 18 months. Each diagnosis was grounded in clinical symptoms, serum thyroxine and TRAb, thyroid ultrasound, and orbital computed tomography.

The chain links TRBV30 to TRBJ2-2, with 10 bases that match TRBD1. Source material: peripheral blood or thyroid tissue (not recorded which). The receptor was derived from a woman aged 18-35 years with Graves' hyperthyroidism. CDR3 amino acids: CAWGTGDTGELFF. The CDR3 DNA sequence: TGTGCCTGGGGGACAGGGGATACCGGGGAGCTGTTTTTT.